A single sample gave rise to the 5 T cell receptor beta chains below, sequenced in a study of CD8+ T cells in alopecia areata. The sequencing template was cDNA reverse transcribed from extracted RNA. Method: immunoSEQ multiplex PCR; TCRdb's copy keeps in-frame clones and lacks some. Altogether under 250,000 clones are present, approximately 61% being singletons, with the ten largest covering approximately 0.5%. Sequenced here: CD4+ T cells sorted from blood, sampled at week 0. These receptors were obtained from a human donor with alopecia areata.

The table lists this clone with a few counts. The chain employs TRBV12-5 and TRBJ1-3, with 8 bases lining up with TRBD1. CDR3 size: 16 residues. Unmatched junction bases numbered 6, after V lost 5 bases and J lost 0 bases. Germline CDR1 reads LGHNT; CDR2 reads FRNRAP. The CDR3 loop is CASGLGQGDSGNTIYF. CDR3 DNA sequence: TGTGCTAGTGGTCTTGGACAGGGCGACTCTGGAAACACCATATATTTT.

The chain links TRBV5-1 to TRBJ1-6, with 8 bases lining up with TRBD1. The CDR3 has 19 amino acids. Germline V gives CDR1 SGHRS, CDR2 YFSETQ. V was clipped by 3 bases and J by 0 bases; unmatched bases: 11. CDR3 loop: CASSSLGTGSSSYNSPLHF. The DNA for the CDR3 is TGCGCCAGCAGCTCCCTAGGGACAGGCTCAAGCTCCTATAATTCACCCCTCCACTTT.

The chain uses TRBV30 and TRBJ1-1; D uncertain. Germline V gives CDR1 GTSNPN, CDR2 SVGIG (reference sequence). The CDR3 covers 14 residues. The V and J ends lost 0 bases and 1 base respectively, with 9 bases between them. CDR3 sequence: CAWSVHSPNTEAFF. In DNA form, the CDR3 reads TGTGCCTGGAGTGTACACAGCCCGAACACTGAAGCTTTCTTT.

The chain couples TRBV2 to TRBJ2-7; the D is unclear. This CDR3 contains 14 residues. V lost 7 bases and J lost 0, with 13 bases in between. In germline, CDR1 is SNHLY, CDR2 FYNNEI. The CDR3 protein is CASKEQPASYEQYF. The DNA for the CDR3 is TGTGCCAGCAAGGAACAGCCAGCCTCCTACGAGCAGTACTTC.

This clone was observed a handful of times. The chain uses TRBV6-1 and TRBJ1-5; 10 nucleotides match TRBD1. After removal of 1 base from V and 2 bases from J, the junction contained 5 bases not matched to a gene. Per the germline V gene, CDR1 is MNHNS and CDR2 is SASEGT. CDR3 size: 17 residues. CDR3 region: CASSEGTGGIGNQPQHF. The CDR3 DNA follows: TGTGCCAGCAGTGAAGGGACAGGGGGGATCGGCAATCAGCCCCAGCATTTT.